The 25 T cell receptor beta chains presented below share a single source sample, sequenced in a study of glioma-infiltrating T cells after dendritic cell vaccination. Clones were read by immunoSEQ multiplex PCR, and TCRdb kept only the in-frame ones, dropping some. The data contain about 50,000 clones, about nine tenths of them singletons. The time point denotes: after dendritic cell vaccination, including at tumor progression/relapse. The input for sequencing was blood, taken after dendritic cell vaccination. The receptor source for this set is a human donor with glioblastoma.

DNA of the CDR3: TGTGCCAGCAGCGGCGGGCCGAGCTACGAGCAGTACTTC. As protein: CASSGGPSYEQYF. The chain links TRBV11-1 to TRBJ2-7, with a possible D match to TRBD2 (5 bases). Germline V gene sequence: CDR1 SGHAT, CDR2 FQDESV (reference sequence). There are 13 residues in the CDR3. V lost 5 bases and J lost 3, with 11 bases in between.

This chain uses TRBV25-1 with TRBJ1-5; no definite D call. Germline CDR1 and CDR2: MGHDK and SYGVNS. The CDR3 runs 13 residues. Trimming shortened V by 3 bases and J by 3 bases, and 6 bases separated the two germline ends. For the CDR3, the DNA is TGTGCCAGCAGTGAGGGCCCCAATCAGCCCCAGCATTTT. Translation: CASSEGPNQPQHF.

The chain has TRBV28 and TRBJ2-1, with D perhaps TRBD2 (5 bases). V lost 7 bases to trimming and J lost 4 bases, with 14 bases between them. The germline gives CDR1 MDHEN, CDR2 SYDVKM. This CDR3 has 14 amino acids. CDR3 sequence reads: CASKRAREYNEQFF. In nucleotides, the CDR3 is TGTGCCAGCAAGAGGGCCCGGGAATACAATGAGCAGTTCTTC.

The rearrangement links TRBV28 to TRBJ1-2; no definite D call. The V end was cut by 1 base, the J end by 6 bases, with 6 bases between. CDR3 size: 12 residues. Germline CDR1 and CDR2: MDHEN and SYDVKM. The CDR3 nucleotides read TGTGCCAGCAGTTTATTAACAGATGGCTACACCTTC. It is translated as CASSLLTDGYTF.

The chain is built from TRBV6-6 and TRBJ2-2; the match to TRBD2 covers 10 bases. The CDR3 is 15 residues long. V trimming: 10 bases; J trimming: 0 bases; junction bases outside the gene matches: 5. Germline CDR1 reads MNHNY; CDR2 reads SVGAGI (reference sequence). CDR3 nucleotides: TGTGCCACCGTCCTAGCGGGGGCGAACACCGGGGAGCTGTTTTTT. It translates to CATVLAGANTGELFF.

J is TRBJ2-7 and V is TRBV2, with 7 bases that match TRBD1. The CDR3 runs to 13 residues. Trimming cost V 7 bases and J 5 bases; bases outside gene matches: 8. Germline assignment: CDR1 SNHLY and CDR2 FYNNEI. As DNA, the CDR3 is TGTGCCAGCACCCGGGACAGTGGCCACGAGCAGTACTTC. The encoded protein is CASTRDSGHEQYF.

This rearrangement joins TRBV4-1 to TRBJ2-2; D may be TRBD1 (5 bases). The CDR3 extends over 13 amino acids. Germline loops: CDR1 MGHRA, CDR2 YSYEKL. V gave up 5 bases and J gave up 5 bases, with 9 bases separating them. CDR3 DNA sequence: TGCGCCAGCAGCAGGGGTTGGACCGGGGAGCTGTTTTTT. Translation: CASSRGWTGELFF.

The chain joins TRBV7-2 to TRBJ2-5; unclear D gene. Germline assignment: CDR1 SGHTA and CDR2 FQGNSA. The CDR3 is 12 amino acids. V lost 2 bases and J 5 bases, leaving 6 bases between the germline ends. Here the CDR3 reads CASSLRLETQYF. CDR3 nucleotide sequence: TGTGCCAGCAGCTTACGTTTGGAGACCCAGTACTTC.

The genes are TRBV19 and TRBJ1-1, with 7 bases aligning to TRBD1. CDR3 length: 14 amino acids. V was clipped by 5 bases and J by 4 bases; unmatched bases: 7. Germline CDR1 LNHDA, CDR2 SQIVND (reference sequence). For the CDR3, the DNA is TGTGCCAGTAGTGGCGACAGGGTAACCACTGAAGCTTTCTTT. This codes for CASSGDRVTTEAFF.

The chain recombines TRBV29-1 with TRBJ1-2; D is possibly TRBD1 (6 bases). Trimming removed 4 bases at V and 5 bases at J, with 11 bases between. In germline, CDR1 is SQVTM, CDR2 ANQGSEA. The CDR3 is made up of 12 amino acids. The chain's CDR3 is CSVGGGQYGYTF. The CDR3 DNA reads as TGCAGCGTTGGGGGGGGACAATATGGCTACACCTTC.

The genes are TRBV9 and TRBJ1-2, with D tentatively TRBD1 (6 bases). CDR1 SGDLS and CDR2 YYNGEE come from the germline V gene. Trimming removed 2 bases from V and 6 bases from J, with 8 bases in between. This CDR3 comprises 12 residues. CDR3 DNA: TGTGCCAGCAGCGTGACAGGTAATGGCTACACCTTC. Its protein product is CASSVTGNGYTF.

A few counts support this clone. This chain connects TRBV10-3 to TRBJ2-7, with 7 bases lining up with TRBD1. Looked up from germline, CDR1 is ENHRY and CDR2 is SYGVKD. The CDR3 sequence is 15 residues long. J was trimmed by 0 bases and V by 5 bases; bases with no gene match: 7. CDR3 bases: TGTGCCATCAGTATTTCGGACAGGAGCTCCTACGAGCAGTACTTC. Protein product: CAISISDRSSYEQYF.

This clone has a single count. The CDR3 DNA reads as TGTGCCAGCAGTGAAGCGCATGCCACATCATCCGGGTCACCCCTCCACTTT. As protein: CASSEAHATSSGSPLHF. The V and J genes are TRBV6-1 and TRBJ1-6; D ambiguous. V lost 0 bases, J lost 10 bases, and 19 bases lay in between. The CDR3 runs 17 residues. Germline CDR1 and CDR2: MNHNS and SASEGT.

The chain couples TRBV1 to TRBJ1-2; the D call TRBD1 from the table was never checked on the DNA. TRBV1 is a pseudogene locus. This CDR3 region has 16 residues. The CDR3 DNA follows: TGCACCAGCAGCCAATTAAGGATCACAGTAATAAATGGCTACACCTTC. Translating it yields CTSSQLRITVINGYTF.

The genes are TRBV19 and TRBJ2-7, with 7 positions matching TRBD1. V trimming: 4 bases; J trimming: 7 bases; junction bases outside the gene matches: 13. The V gene's germline CDR1 is LNHDA and CDR2 SQIVND (reference sequence). This CDR3 region has 15 residues. This CDR3 reads CASSTPGQPTREQYF. The CDR3 DNA reads as TGTGCCAGTAGTACCCCGGGACAGCCGACGAGGGAGCAGTACTTC. The entire variable domain, with the rest obtained from reference TRBV19 and TRBJ2-7, is as follows: DGGITQSPKYLFRKEGQNVTLSCEQNLNHDAMYWYRQDPGQGLRLIYYSQIVNDFQKGDIAEGYSVSREKKESFPLTVTSAQKNPTAFYLCASSTPGQPTREQYFGPGTRLTVT.

The rearrangement uses TRBV18 and TRBJ1-5; 10 bases line up with TRBD1. CDR3 size: 15 residues. Per the germline V gene, CDR1 is KGHSH and CDR2 is LQKENI. Trimming at V came to 4 bases and at J to 4 bases, leaving 4 bases not matched to a gene. CDR3 amino acids: CASSRGQGRNQPQHF. The CDR3, as DNA: TGTGCCAGCTCACGGGGACAGGGGAGGAATCAGCCCCAGCATTTT.

V usage is TRBV9 and J usage is TRBJ2-3, with TRBD2 matching 7 bases. CDR3 length: 14 amino acids. V dropped 3 bases and J dropped 2; count of bases not matched to a gene: 3. Germline V gene lookup returns CDR1 SGDLS and CDR2 YYNGEE. The CDR3 DNA reads TGTGCCAGCAGCGCCAGCGGGAACACAGATACGCAGTATTTT. Its translation: CASSASGNTDTQYF.

The V gene is TRBV7-9, the J gene TRBJ2-7, with 10 positions matching TRBD2. Trimming cost V 4 bases and J 2 bases; bases outside gene matches: 5. Germline CDR1 is SEHNR and CDR2 is FQNEAQ (reference sequence). The CDR3 extends over 15 amino acids. CDR3 residues: CASSSTSGKAYEQYF. CDR3 DNA: TGTGCCAGCAGCTCCACTAGCGGGAAAGCCTACGAGCAGTACTTC.

The chain carries TRBV5-4 and TRBJ2-7; D possibly corresponds to TRBD1 (6 bases). Trimming shortened V by 3 bases and J by 0 bases, and 16 bases separated the two germline ends. This CDR3 region has 16 residues. CDR1 is SGHNT, CDR2 YYREEE, per germline (reference sequence). In DNA form, the CDR3 reads TGTGCCAGCAGCTCTGGTTGGGGGCGGGCCTCCTACGAGCAGTACTTC. This codes for CASSSGWGRASYEQYF.

The rearrangement joins TRBV5-4 to TRBJ2-5, with 7 bases identical to TRBD2. The V and J ends lost 4 bases and 3 bases, in that order; junction bases with no gene match: 9. Germline CDR1 and CDR2: SGHNT and YYREEE (reference sequence). This CDR3 contains 15 residues. The CDR3 nucleotides read TGTGCCAGCAGCGGACTAGGTTGGGGGGAAGAGACCCAGTACTTC. The encoded protein is CASSGLGWGEETQYF.

The chain joins TRBV6-1 to TRBJ1-1, with 8 bases that match TRBD1. The germline V gene has CDR1 MNHNS and CDR2 SASEGT. V gave up 8 bases and J gave up 7 bases; unmatched junction bases: 6. This CDR3 has 12 residues. CDR3 in DNA: TGTGCCAGCCTCAGGGGGACAGGTGAAGCTTTCTTT. The encoded protein is CASLRGTGEAFF.

The CDR3: CASSANAQVSGNTIYF. DNA of the CDR3: TGTGCCAGCAGCGCTAACGCACAGGTATCTGGAAACACCATATATTTT. This sequence joins TRBV9 and TRBJ1-3, with TRBD1 as a possible D gene (5 bases). This CDR3 has 16 amino acids. Germline values: CDR1 SGDLS, CDR2 YYNGEE. V was cut by 3 bases and J by 1 base, with 14 bases left in between.

This chain uses TRBV7-9 with TRBJ1-2; D is undetermined. Trimming stripped 5 bases from V and 1 base from J, with 11 bases between. The CDR3 totals 14 residues. CDR1 and CDR2 (germline): SEHNR, FQNEAQ (reference sequence). CDR3 sequence reads: CASSPVGVNYGYTF. CDR3 DNA sequence: TGTGCCAGCAGCCCTGTCGGAGTTAACTATGGCTACACCTTC.

This clone occurred once. The V call is TRBV7-9, the J call TRBJ1-2, with unresolved D. CDR1 and CDR2 (germline): SEHNR, FQNEAQ (reference sequence). CDR3 length: 13 amino acids. V lost 1 base, J lost 3 bases, and 6 bases lay in between. CDR3 DNA: TGTGCCAGCAGCTTAGTTCATGACTATGGCTACACCTTC. Amino acid sequence: CASSLVHDYGYTF.

This clone was recorded a few times. The genes are TRBV10-3 and TRBJ1-1; 7 nucleotides align to TRBD1. CDR1 is ENHRY, CDR2 SYGVKD, per germline. The trim removed 7 bases at V and 0 bases at J, leaving 5 bases unmatched. The CDR3 runs 14 residues. The CDR3 nucleotides are TGTGCCATCAAAAAGACAGGGATGAACACTGAAGCTTTCTTT. This translates into CAIKKTGMNTEAFF.